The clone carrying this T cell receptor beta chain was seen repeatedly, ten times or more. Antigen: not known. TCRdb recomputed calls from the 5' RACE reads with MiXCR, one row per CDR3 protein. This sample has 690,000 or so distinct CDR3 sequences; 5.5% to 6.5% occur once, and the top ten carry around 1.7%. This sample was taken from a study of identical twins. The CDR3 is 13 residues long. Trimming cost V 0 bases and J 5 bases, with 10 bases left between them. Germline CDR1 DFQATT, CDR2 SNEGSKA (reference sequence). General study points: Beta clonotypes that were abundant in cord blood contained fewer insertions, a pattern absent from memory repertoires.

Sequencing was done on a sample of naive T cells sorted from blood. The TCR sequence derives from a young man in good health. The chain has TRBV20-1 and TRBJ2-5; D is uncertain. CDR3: CSARDPVGETQYF. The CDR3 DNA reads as TGCAGTGCTAGAGATCCTGTGGGGGAGACCCAGTACTTC.